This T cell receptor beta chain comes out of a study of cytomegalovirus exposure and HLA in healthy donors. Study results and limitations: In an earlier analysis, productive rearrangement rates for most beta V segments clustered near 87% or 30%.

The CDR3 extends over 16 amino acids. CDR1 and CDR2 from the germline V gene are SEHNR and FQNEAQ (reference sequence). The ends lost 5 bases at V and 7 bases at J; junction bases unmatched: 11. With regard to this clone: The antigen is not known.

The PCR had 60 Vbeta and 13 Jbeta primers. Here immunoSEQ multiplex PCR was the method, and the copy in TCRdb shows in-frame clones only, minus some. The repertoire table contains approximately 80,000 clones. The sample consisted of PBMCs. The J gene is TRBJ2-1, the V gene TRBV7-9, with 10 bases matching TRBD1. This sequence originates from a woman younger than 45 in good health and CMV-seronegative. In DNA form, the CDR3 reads TGTGCCAGCAGCCCCCGGGGGACAGGGGCGCGAAATGAGCAGTTCTTC. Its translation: CASSPRGTGARNEQFF.